These T cell receptor beta chains were read from a single sample in a study of cytomegalovirus exposure and HLA in healthy donors. Only in-frame clones appear in the TCRdb table, and some are missing; sequencing was by immunoSEQ multiplex PCR. Of 150,000 or so clones listed, roughly 84% are singletons. Sequenced sample: PBMCs. The receptors were sampled from a human donor in good health. The CDR3 runs from the conserved cysteine through the conserved F or W. D genes are given only for firm matches. Rows may omit the clone size; those that give it use once, few, many or a size class.

clone_size d_call j_call v_call cdr3_aa cdr3_nt
once TRBD1 TRBJ2-7 TRBV11-3 CASSLTGEPSYEQYF TGTGCCAGCAGCTTAACAGGGGAGCCCTCCTACGAGCAGTACTTC
- TRBD1 TRBJ1-3 TRBV2 CASRRGPGNTIYF TGTGCCAGCAGGAGGGGGCCTGGAAACACCATATATTTT
- - TRBJ2-5 TRBV11-1 CASSLASGRAAQYF TGTGCCAGCAGCTTAGCATCTGGAAGAGCGGCCCAGTACTTC
- - TRBJ1-1 TRBV7-9 CASGGGNRHTEAFF TGTGCCAGCGGGGGGGGGAATCGGCACACTGAAGCTTTCTTT
- - TRBJ2-7 TRBV6-5 CASSYSSLGSSYEQYF TGTGCCAGCAGTTACTCGAGTTTAGGGAGCTCCTACGAGCAGTACTTC
once TRBD1 TRBJ1-1 TRBV6-1 CASRAGQGRWAFF TGTGCCAGCCGAGCCGGACAGGGTAGGTGGGCTTTCTTT
once - TRBJ2-1 TRBV5-1 CASSLGLVSMTGTVYNEQFF TGCGCCAGCAGCTTGGGCCTAGTTTCTATGACAGGGACTGTGTACAATGAGCAGTTCTTC
- TRBD1 TRBJ2-2 TRBV10-2 CASSRTGTNTGELFF TGCGCCAGCAGCAGGACAGGAACGAACACCGGGGAGCTGTTTTTT
- TRBD2 TRBJ2-2 TRBV9 CASRRGTYNTGELFF TGTGCCAGCAGGCGGGGGACTTATAACACCGGGGAGCTGTTTTTT
- - TRBJ2-7 TRBV9 CASSAAAGPYEQYF TGTGCCAGCAGCGCGGCGGCGGGGCCTTACGAGCAGTACTTC
- TRBD1 TRBJ1-1 TRBV30 CAWSSQGGTEAFF TGTGCCTGGAGTTCCCAGGGGGGCACTGAAGCTTTCTTT
- TRBD2 TRBJ2-7 TRBV5-4 CASSPGTSGGREQYF TGTGCCAGCAGCCCCGGGACTAGCGGGGGGCGGGAGCAGTACTTC
- TRBD1 TRBJ1-1 TRBV14 CASSQDGATGEAFF TGTGCCAGCAGCCAAGACGGGGCGACAGGGGAAGCTTTCTTT
- TRBD1 TRBJ2-4 TRBV28 CASSPGQGGVKAAKNIQYF TGTGCCAGCAGCCCTGGACAGGGTGGCGTGAAAGCAGCCAAAAACATTCAGTACTTC
once - TRBJ2-2 TRBV30 CAWSPRAGELFF TGTGCCTGGAGCCCCAGGGCCGGGGAGCTGTTTTTT
- - TRBJ1-4 TRBV4-1 CASSQAQRRNNEKLFF TGCGCCAGCAGCCAAGCCCAAAGGAGAAATAATGAAAAACTGTTTTTT
few - TRBJ2-2 TRBV4-1 CASSHLSGELFF TGCGCCAGCAGCCACCTATCCGGGGAGCTGTTTTTT
- TRBD1 TRBJ1-5 TRBV11-2 CASSPGQGAGQPQHF TGTGCCAGCAGCCCTGGACAGGGGGCGGGACAGCCCCAGCATTTT
- - TRBJ1-1 TRBV6-5 CASSFNGGEGEAFF TGTGCCAGCAGTTTTAACGGGGGGGAAGGAGAAGCTTTCTTT
- TRBD2 TRBJ2-1 TRBV28 CASSKLGLAGGSSYNEQFF TGTGCCAGCAGCAAACTCGGACTAGCGGGAGGGAGCTCCTACAATGAGCAGTTCTTC
- - TRBJ1-1 TRBV5-5 CASSFDRTSEAFF TGTGCCAGCAGCTTTGACAGGACCTCTGAAGCTTTCTTT
few - TRBJ1-2 TRBV7-2 CASSLLNYGYTF TGTGCCAGCAGCTTACTTAACTATGGCTACACCTTC
- - TRBJ2-6 TRBV6-5 CASSLTGLGGANVLTF TGTGCCAGCAGTTTAACAGGGCTGGGTGGGGCCAACGTCCTGACTTTC
few TRBD2 TRBJ2-2 TRBV25-1 CASSDGTSGRDVTGELFF TGTGCCAGCAGTGATGGGACTAGCGGGAGAGACGTCACCGGGGAGCTGTTTTTT
- TRBD1 TRBJ2-3 TRBV25-1 CASSELGQGAADTQYF TGTGCCAGCAGTGAACTAGGACAGGGTGCCGCAGATACGCAGTATTTT
- - TRBJ2-7 TRBV5-6 CASSLQGHLYEQYF TGTGCCAGCAGCCTACAGGGACACCTCTACGAGCAGTACTTC
once TRBD1 TRBJ2-7 TRBV19 CASSYGTGAIYEQYF TGTGCCAGTAGCTATGGGACAGGGGCCATCTACGAGCAGTACTTC
- - TRBJ1-4 TRBV28 CASTQGGTMEKLFF TGTGCCAGCACCCAGGGAGGGACGATGGAAAAACTGTTTTTT
once - TRBJ1-1 TRBV12-5 CASGLVTSRGRRTEAFF TGTGCTAGTGGTTTGGTAACCTCCAGGGGTCGGCGCACTGAAGCTTTCTTT
- TRBD1 TRBJ2-7 TRBV4-3 CASSHTGTGDEQYF TGCGCCAGCAGCCACACCGGGACAGGGGACGAGCAGTACTTC
- - TRBJ2-2 TRBV18 CASSPREGNPNTGELFF TGTGCCAGCTCACCCCGGGAAGGCAATCCGAACACCGGGGAGCTGTTTTTT
- - TRBJ2-5 TRBV28 CASSLTGWQTQYF TGTGCCAGCAGTTTAACGGGTTGGCAGACCCAGTACTTC
once - TRBJ2-3 TRBV5-1 CASSAALPGTDTQYF TGCGCCAGCAGCGCGGCGCTTCCAGGCACAGATACGCAGTATTTT
- TRBD2 TRBJ2-5 TRBV27 CATHPLAGGGGGTQYF TGTGCCACCCACCCCCTGGCGGGGGGCGGGGGCGGGACCCAGTACTTC
- TRBD2 TRBJ2-3 TRBV13 CASSHLSGGKSTDTQYF TGTGCCAGCAGCCATCTTAGCGGGGGGAAAAGCACAGATACGCAGTATTTT
- - TRBJ1-1 TRBV6-5 CASSPSRTANTEAFF TGTGCCAGCAGCCCCTCCCGGACAGCTAACACTGAAGCTTTCTTT
- - TRBJ2-2 TRBV10-2 CASSLVRSTGELFF TGCGCCAGCAGTCTGGTCAGGTCCACCGGGGAGCTGTTTTTT
- TRBD1 TRBJ2-7 TRBV11-2 CASRGGAGTGRNSYEQYF TGTGCCAGCAGGGGGGGGGCCGGGACAGGGAGAAATTCCTACGAGCAGTACTTC
once - TRBJ2-3 TRBV28 CASSSFRESSDTQYF TGTGCCAGCAGTTCTTTTAGGGAGTCCTCAGATACGCAGTATTTT
- TRBD1 TRBJ1-2 TRBV6-4 CASSRDRGRQTF TGTGCCAGCTCCAGGGACAGGGGACGCCAAACCTTC
once TRBD2 TRBJ2-3 TRBV5-1 CASSLEAGAADTQYF TGCGCCAGCAGCTTGGAAGCGGGAGCGGCAGATACGCAGTATTTT
- TRBD1 TRBJ1-3 TRBV28 CASSFRGLGDTIYF TGTGCCAGCAGTTTCAGGGGGCTAGGAGACACCATATATTTT
- - TRBJ1-1 TRBV7-2 CASSLGQLAYTEAFF TGTGCCAGCAGCTTAGGACAGCTGGCCTACACTGAAGCTTTCTTT
- - TRBJ2-1 TRBV29-1 CSVELAYNEQFF TGCAGCGTTGAATTGGCTTACAATGAGCAGTTCTTC
- - TRBJ1-4 TRBV10-1 CASSERRGQGEKLFF TGCGCCAGCAGTGAGAGAAGGGGCCAGGGTGAAAAACTGTTTTTT
- TRBD2 TRBJ2-7 TRBV27 CASSPTGTSYEQYF TGTGCCAGCAGTCCTACCGGGACTAGCTACGAGCAGTACTTC
- - TRBJ2-1 TRBV5-1 CASSIRGGDEQFF TGCGCCAGCAGCATCAGAGGGGGTGATGAGCAGTTCTTC
- - TRBJ1-2 TRBV2 CASRETGLGYGYTF TGTGCCAGCAGGGAAACAGGTTTGGGCTATGGCTACACCTTC
- TRBD1 TRBJ2-7 TRBV6-1 CASSYAGGLYEQYF TGTGCCAGCAGCTATGCAGGGGGCCTTTACGAGCAGTACTTC
- - TRBJ1-6 TRBV11-2 CASSLVLQGRGSPLHF TGTGCCAGCAGCTTAGTGTTGCAGGGCCGTGGTTCACCCCTCCACTTT
- - TRBJ1-1 TRBV9 CASSAHLNTEAFF TGTGCCAGCAGCGCCCACTTGAACACTGAAGCTTTCTTT
once - TRBJ2-6 TRBV27 CASSSSQSSGANVLTF TGTGCCAGCAGCTCTAGCCAGAGCTCTGGGGCCAACGTCCTGACTTTC
- - TRBJ1-2 TRBV28 CASSFQQGSGYTF TGTGCCAGCAGTTTTCAACAGGGTTCCGGCTACACCTTC
once TRBD1 TRBJ2-7 TRBV27 CASRLDRGASNEQYF TGTGCCAGCAGGCTCGACAGGGGGGCTTCTAATGAGCAGTACTTC
- TRBD2 TRBJ2-2 TRBV7-3 CASSLREGQENTGELFF TGTGCCAGCAGCTTACGGGAGGGGCAGGAGAACACCGGGGAGCTGTTTTTT
- - TRBJ1-2 TRBV18 CASSPEGVGYGYTF TGTGCCAGCTCACCAGAGGGGGTTGGCTATGGCTACACCTTC